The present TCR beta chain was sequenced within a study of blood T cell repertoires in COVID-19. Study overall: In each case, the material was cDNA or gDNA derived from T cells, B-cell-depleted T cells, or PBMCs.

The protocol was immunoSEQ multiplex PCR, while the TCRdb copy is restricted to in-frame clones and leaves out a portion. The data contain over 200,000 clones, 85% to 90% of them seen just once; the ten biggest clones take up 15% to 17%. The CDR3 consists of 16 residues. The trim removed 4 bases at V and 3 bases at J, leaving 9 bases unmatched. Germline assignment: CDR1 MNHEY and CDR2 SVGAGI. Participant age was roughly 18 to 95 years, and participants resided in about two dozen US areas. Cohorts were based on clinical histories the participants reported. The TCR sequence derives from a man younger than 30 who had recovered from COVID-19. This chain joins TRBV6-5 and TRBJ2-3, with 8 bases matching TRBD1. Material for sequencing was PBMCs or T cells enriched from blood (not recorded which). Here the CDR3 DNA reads TGTGCCAGCAGTTCTCGGACAGGGAAAAGAACAGATACGCAGTATTTT. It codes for CASSSRTGKRTDTQYF.